Described below is a single T cell receptor beta chain sequence and its context. Its antigen is currently unknown. The sample belongs to a study of blood T cells in healthy people across ages. Study as a whole: Using template switching, researchers captured about one barcoded beta molecule for each two T cells. Findings and caveats of the study: Because donor CMV status was unknown, expanded clonotype changes were possibly confounded. Per million T cells, TCR beta diversity dropped roughly linearly as age increased.

For every donor, a draw yielded around 10 milliliters of peripheral blood. PCR was performed a second time for roughly 7 to 12 cycles using a sample-barcoded 5' primer and a J-beta primer mix. TCRdb re-called the 5' RACE reads with MiXCR, one entry per CDR3 protein. Of around 1,900,000 distinct CDR3 sequences in the sample, about two fifths were seen once. Sequencing used blood. This clonotype originated in a human donor in good health.

The CDR3 coding sequence is TGCAGTGCTTTTTCAGGCTTCTCCTACGAGCAGTACTTC. Its translation is CSAFSGFSYEQYF. The chain uses TRBV20-1 and TRBJ2-7; D unresolved. Germline CDR1 and CDR2: DFQATT and SNEGSKA (reference sequence). This CDR3 region has 13 residues. Between the trimmed V and J ends, which lost 5 bases and 0 bases, there was a span of 11 bases.